The 10 T cell receptor beta chains below were found in one sample sequenced in a study of T-cell reconstitution after alpha-beta-depleted transplantation in children. Preparation of the TCRbeta library involved a method that used unique molecular identifiers. TCRdb re-derived calls from the PCR reads in MiXCR, one entry per CDR3 protein. Of about 610,000 distinct CDR3 sequences in the sample, about 10% were seen once. Specimen: PBMCs from the stem cell graft donor, collected from the stem cell graft. Every receptor here comes from a human donor who donated a stem cell graft to a child with acute myeloid leukemia.

The V gene is TRBV27, the J gene TRBJ2-5, with D hard to call. Germline V lookup: CDR1 MNHEY, CDR2 SMNVEV (reference sequence). Trimming took 2 bases from V and 5 from J, leaving 15 bases between them. CDR3 size: 15 residues. CDR3 nucleotides: TGTGCCAGCAGTTTAAGAGCCCGGCCCCAGGAGACCCAGTACTTC. It specifies CASSLRARPQETQYF.

This clonotype was seen a few times. The J gene is TRBJ1-2, the V gene TRBV7-9, with 9 bases that match TRBD1. Germline CDR1 is SEHNR and CDR2 is FQNEAQ (reference sequence). The CDR3 contains 16 residues. V dropped 5 bases and J dropped 3; count of bases not matched to a gene: 10. The CDR3 DNA sequence: TGTGCCAGCAGCCGATGGGACAGGGAAAATGACTATGGCTACACCTTC. Protein: CASSRWDRENDYGYTF.

The chain combines TRBV6-1 with TRBJ1-5, with 10 bases identical to TRBD1. Germline CDR1 and CDR2: MNHNS and SASEGT. With 6 bases clipped from V and 5 bases from J, the junction kept 10 bases outside the gene matches. This CDR3 is built from 16 residues. CDR3 residues: CASRQATGGADQPQHF. Written as DNA, the CDR3 is TGTGCCAGCAGACAGGCGACAGGGGGCGCGGATCAGCCCCAGCATTTT.

For the CDR3, the DNA is TGTGCCTGGAAGTCGGCCAACGTCCTGACTTTC. It translates to CAWKSANVLTF. The V call is TRBV30, the J call TRBJ2-6; no firm D call. The germline V and J ends were trimmed by 4 bases and 6 bases, with 4 bases remaining between them. In germline, CDR1 is GTSNPN, CDR2 SVGIG (reference sequence). The CDR3 has 11 residues.

The chain recombines TRBV18 with TRBJ2-3; 11 positions agree with TRBD2. The CDR3 spans 14 residues. The germline gives CDR1 KGHSH, CDR2 LQKENI. J was trimmed by 5 bases and V by 4 bases; bases with no gene match: 2. As DNA, the CDR3 is TGTGCCAGCTCACACGGGACTAGCGGAGATACGCAGTATTTT. Translating it yields CASSHGTSGDTQYF.

The table lists this clonotype with a few counts. The chain uses TRBV2 and TRBJ1-1; perhaps TRBD1 as D (6 bases). Germline CDR1 is SNHLY and CDR2 is FYNNEI. V lost 4 bases and J 5 bases, leaving 14 bases between the germline ends. The CDR3 is made up of 14 amino acids. CDR3 in DNA: TGTGCCAGCAGTGGAGGGACATTGGTGACTGAAGCTTTCTTT. It is translated as CASSGGTLVTEAFF. The whole variable domain, filled in from reference TRBV2 and TRBJ1-1, reads EPEVTQTPSHQVTQMGQEVILRCVPISNHLYFYWYRQILGQKVEFLVSFYNNEISEKSEIFDDQFSVERPDGSNFTLKIRSTKLEDSAMYFCASSGGTLVTEAFFGQGTRLTVV.

V is TRBV29-1 and J is TRBJ2-2; TRBD1 matches at 8 bases. The CDR3 is 15 amino acids. Germline assignment: CDR1 SQVTM and CDR2 ANQGSEA. V dropped 6 bases and J dropped 4; count of bases not matched to a gene: 10. The CDR3 sequence is CSVGITGGTTGELFF. In DNA, the CDR3 is TGCAGCGTGGGAATTACAGGGGGGACCACCGGGGAGCTGTTTTTT.

This clonotype appeared a few times. This chain uses TRBV20-1 with TRBJ2-2; no definite D call. The CDR3 totals 17 residues. CDR1 and CDR2 (germline): DFQATT, SNEGSKA (reference sequence). V was cut by 0 bases and J by 0 bases, with 14 bases left in between. As DNA, the CDR3 is TGCAGTGCTAGAGATTTGTTAGTGGTTTCGAACACCGGGGAGCTGTTTTTT. This codes for CSARDLLVVSNTGELFF.

The rearrangement links TRBV12-3 or TRBV12-4 to TRBJ1-1; D uncertain. V was cut by 5 bases and J by 4 bases, with 11 bases left in between. The CDR3 has 13 residues. CDR3 nucleotide sequence: TGTGCCAGCAGTGAGGGCTTAGGCACTGAAGCTTTCTTT. Its translation is CASSEGLGTEAFF.

The chain joins TRBV7-6 to TRBJ2-7; perhaps TRBD2 as D (6 bases). CDR1 is SGHVS and CDR2 is FNYEAQ in the germline V gene. The ends were cut back, 1 base at V and 7 bases at J, with 17 bases in the middle. This CDR3 has 15 residues. CDR3 region: CASSLGAGTLVEQYF. In nucleotides, the CDR3 is TGTGCCAGCAGCTTAGGGGCGGGGACCCTAGTGGAGCAGTACTTC.